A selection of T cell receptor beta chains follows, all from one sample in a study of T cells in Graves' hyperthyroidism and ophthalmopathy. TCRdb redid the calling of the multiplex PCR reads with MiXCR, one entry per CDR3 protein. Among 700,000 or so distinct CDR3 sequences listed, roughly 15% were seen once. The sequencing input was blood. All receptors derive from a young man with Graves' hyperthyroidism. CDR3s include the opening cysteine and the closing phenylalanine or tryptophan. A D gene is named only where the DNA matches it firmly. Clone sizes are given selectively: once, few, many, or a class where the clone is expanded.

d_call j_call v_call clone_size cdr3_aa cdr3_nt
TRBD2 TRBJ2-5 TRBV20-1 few CSASQREGPETQYF TGCAGTGCTTCCCAGCGGGAGGGCCCAGAGACCCAGTACTTC
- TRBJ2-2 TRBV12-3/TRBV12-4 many CATRKLQGELFF TGTGCCACGAGGAAGCTTCAGGGGGAGCTGTTTTTT
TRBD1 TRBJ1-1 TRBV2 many CASSLTGMYTEAFF TGTGCCAGCAGCTTGACAGGGATGTACACTGAAGCTTTCTTT
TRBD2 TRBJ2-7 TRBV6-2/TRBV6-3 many CASSYASGKLYEQYF TGTGCCAGCAGTTACGCTAGCGGGAAACTCTACGAGCAGTACTTC
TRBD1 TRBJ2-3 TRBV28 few CASYASGGTDTQYF TGTGCCAGCTATGCCTCAGGGGGTACAGATACGCAGTATTTT
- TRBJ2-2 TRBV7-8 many CASSPGGAGTGELFF TGTGCCAGCAGCCCAGGTGGGGCCGGCACCGGGGAGCTGTTTTTT
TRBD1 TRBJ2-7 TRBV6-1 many CASCRQGGSYEQYF TGTGCCAGCTGTAGACAGGGCGGGTCCTACGAGCAGTACTTC
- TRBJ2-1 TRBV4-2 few CASSQVGHSRADEQFF TGTGCCAGCAGCCAAGTCGGTCACAGCAGGGCGGATGAGCAGTTCTTC
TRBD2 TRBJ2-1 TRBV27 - CASSFGREGPYNEQFF TGTGCCAGCAGTTTTGGGCGGGAGGGCCCGTACAATGAGCAGTTCTTC
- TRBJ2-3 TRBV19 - CASSERQSTDTQYF TGTGCCAGTAGTGAGAGACAAAGCACAGATACGCAGTATTTT
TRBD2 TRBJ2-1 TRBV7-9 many CASSLARLAGFHNEQFF TGTGCCAGCAGCTTAGCGAGACTAGCGGGATTTCACAATGAGCAGTTCTTC
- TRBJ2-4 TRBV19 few CASSIYLGGLAKNIQYF TGTGCCAGTAGTATCTACCTCGGGGGACTAGCCAAAAACATTCAGTACTTC
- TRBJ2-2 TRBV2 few CASSEVSTGELFF TGTGCCAGCAGTGAAGTTTCCACCGGGGAGCTGTTTTTT
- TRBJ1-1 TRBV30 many CAWSLDLVRQLLNTEAFF TGTGCCTGGAGTCTTGACTTGGTACGACAGCTGTTGAACACTGAAGCTTTCTTT
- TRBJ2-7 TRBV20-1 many CSARGLFHEQYF TGCAGTGCTAGGGGGTTATTTCACGAGCAGTACTTC
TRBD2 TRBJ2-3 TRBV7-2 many CASSPAARGRATDTQYF TGTGCCAGCAGCCCTGCTGCGCGCGGGAGGGCCACAGATACGCAGTATTTT
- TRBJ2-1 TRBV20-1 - CSASTAWSSYNEQFF TGCAGTGCTTCAACAGCGTGGAGCTCCTACAATGAGCAGTTCTTC
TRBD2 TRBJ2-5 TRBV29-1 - CSGALSGRIGETQYF TGCAGCGGAGCCCTTAGCGGGAGAATAGGGGAGACCCAGTACTTC
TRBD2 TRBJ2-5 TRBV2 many CASSAPGLAEETQYF TGTGCCAGCAGTGCCCCGGGGCTAGCGGAAGAGACCCAGTACTTC
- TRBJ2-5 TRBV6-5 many CASSYPPSYQETQYF TGTGCCAGCAGTTACCCCCCGAGCTACCAAGAGACCCAGTACTTC
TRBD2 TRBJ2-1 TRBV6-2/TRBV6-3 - CASSYRRELYNEQFF TGTGCCAGCAGTTACCGGCGGGAGCTCTACAATGAGCAGTTCTTC
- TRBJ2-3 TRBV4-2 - CASSLGSASETDTQYF TGTGCCAGCAGCCTTGGGTCCGCTAGCGAGACAGATACGCAGTATTTT
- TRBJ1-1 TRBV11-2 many CASRWAVETEAFF TGTGCCAGCAGATGGGCAGTCGAGACTGAAGCTTTCTTT
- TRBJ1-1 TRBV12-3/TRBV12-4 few CASSFRAQNTEAFF TGTGCCAGCAGTTTCCGGGCGCAGAACACTGAAGCTTTCTTT
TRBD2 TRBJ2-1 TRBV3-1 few CASSQGGLAGVRYNEQFF TGTGCCAGCAGCCAAGGCGGGCTAGCGGGAGTCCGGTACAATGAGCAGTTCTTC
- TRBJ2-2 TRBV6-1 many CASSVTRGGPTGELFF TGTGCCAGCAGCGTTACTAGGGGCGGGCCCACCGGGGAGCTGTTTTTT
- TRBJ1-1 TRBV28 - CASTGGGTAFF TGTGCCAGCACCGGCGGGGGGACTGCTTTCTTT
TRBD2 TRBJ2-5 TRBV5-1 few CASSSGLAEGGETQYF TGCGCCAGCAGCTCGGGACTAGCGGAGGGCGGGGAGACCCAGTACTTC
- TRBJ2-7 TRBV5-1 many CASSWSSYEQYF TGCGCCAGCAGCTGGAGCTCCTACGAGCAGTACTTC
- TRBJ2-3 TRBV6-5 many CASSYLRAEITDTQYF TGTGCCAGCAGTTACCTTCGAGCGGAGATAACAGATACGCAGTATTTT